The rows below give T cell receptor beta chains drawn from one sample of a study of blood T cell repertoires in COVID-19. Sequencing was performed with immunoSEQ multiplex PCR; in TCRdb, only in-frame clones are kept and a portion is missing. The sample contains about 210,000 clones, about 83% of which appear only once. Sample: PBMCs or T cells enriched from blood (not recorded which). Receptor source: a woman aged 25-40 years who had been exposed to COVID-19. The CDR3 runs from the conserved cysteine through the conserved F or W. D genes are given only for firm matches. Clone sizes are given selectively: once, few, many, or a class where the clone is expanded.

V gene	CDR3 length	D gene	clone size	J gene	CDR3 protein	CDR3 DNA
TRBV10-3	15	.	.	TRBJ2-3	CAISERGASTDTQYF	TGTGCCATCAGTGAGCGGGGGGCCAGCACAGATACGCAGTATTTT
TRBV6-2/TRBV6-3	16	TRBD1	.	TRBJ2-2	CASSYSRQGAIGELFF	TGTGCCAGCAGTTACTCTCGACAGGGGGCTATCGGGGAGCTGTTTTTT
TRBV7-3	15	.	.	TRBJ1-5	CASSLAPEVNQPQHF	TGTGCCAGCAGCCTCGCCCCCGAGGTCAATCAGCCCCAGCATTTT
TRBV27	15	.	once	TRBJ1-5	CASSNRKGGNQPQHF	TGTGCCAGCAGCAACAGAAAGGGGGGCAATCAGCCCCAGCATTTT
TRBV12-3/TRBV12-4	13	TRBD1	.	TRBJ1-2	CASSLRQGSGYTF	TGTGCCAGCAGTTTAAGACAGGGGTCTGGCTACACCTTC
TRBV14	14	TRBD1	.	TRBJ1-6	CASSPGTGVSPLHF	TGTGCCAGCAGCCCCGGGACAGGGGTTTCACCCCTCCACTTT
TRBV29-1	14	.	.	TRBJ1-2	CSVDWGRVDYGYTF	TGCAGCGTTGATTGGGGCCGGGTGGACTATGGCTACACCTTC
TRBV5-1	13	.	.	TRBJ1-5	CASTETGGLTQHF	TGCGCCAGCACCGAAACGGGGGGACTAACCCAGCATTTT
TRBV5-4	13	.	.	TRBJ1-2	CASSEGVWVGYTF	TGTGCCAGCAGCGAGGGGGTCTGGGTTGGCTACACCTTC
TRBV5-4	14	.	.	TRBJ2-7	CASSLGGRTYEQYF	TGTGCCAGCAGCTTGGGGGGCCGGACCTACGAGCAGTACTTC
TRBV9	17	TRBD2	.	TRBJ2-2	CASSTTSGGLNTGELFF	TGTGCCAGCAGTACGACTAGCGGGGGCCTAAACACCGGGGAGCTGTTTTTT
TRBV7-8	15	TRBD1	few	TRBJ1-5	CASREGTAGNQPQHF	TGTGCCAGCAGGGAAGGGACAGCGGGCAATCAGCCCCAGCATTTT
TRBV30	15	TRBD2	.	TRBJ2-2	CAWSAVAGFPGELFF	TGTGCCTGGAGTGCTGTAGCGGGGTTCCCCGGGGAGCTGTTTTTT
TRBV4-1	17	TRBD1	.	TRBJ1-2	CASSQAQGVRSNYGYTF	TGCGCCAGCAGCCAAGCACAGGGGGTACGGTCTAACTATGGCTACACCTTC
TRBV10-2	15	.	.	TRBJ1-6	CASRRGLNYNSPLHF	TGCGCCAGCAGAAGGGGTCTGAACTATAATTCACCCCTCCACTTT
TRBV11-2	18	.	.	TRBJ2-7	CASSPSPNRQTTRDEQYF	TGTGCCAGCAGCCCCTCCCCCAATCGACAGACGACCCGCGACGAGCAGTACTTC
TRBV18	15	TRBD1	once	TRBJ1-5	CASSPETGASQPQHF	TGTGCCAGCTCACCTGAGACAGGGGCTAGTCAGCCCCAGCATTTT
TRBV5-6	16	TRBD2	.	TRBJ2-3	CASSLRTSGGGDTQYF	TGTGCCAGCAGCTTGAGGACTAGCGGGGGAGGGGATACGCAGTATTTT
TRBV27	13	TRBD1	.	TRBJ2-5	CASSGQGAETQYF	TGTGCCAGCTCTGGACAGGGGGCTGAGACCCAGTACTTC
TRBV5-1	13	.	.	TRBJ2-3	CASFSGLTDTQYF	TGCGCCAGCTTCAGCGGTCTCACAGATACGCAGTATTTT
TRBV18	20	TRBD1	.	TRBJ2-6	CASSPPGFWDSLSGANVLTF	TGTGCCAGCTCACCACCGGGATTTTGGGACAGCCTTTCTGGGGCCAACGTCCTGACTTTC
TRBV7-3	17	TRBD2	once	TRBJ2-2	CASSPGLAGKNTGELFF	TGTGCCAGCAGCCCGGGACTAGCGGGCAAGAACACCGGGGAGCTGTTTTTT
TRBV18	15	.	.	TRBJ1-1	CASSPINTANTEAFF	TGTGCCAGCTCACCAATTAATACTGCGAACACTGAAGCTTTCTTT
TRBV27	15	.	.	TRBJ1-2	CASSSNLKTVYGYTF	TGTGCCAGCAGTTCCAACCTGAAGACAGTCTATGGCTACACCTTC
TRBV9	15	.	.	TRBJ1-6	CASSVGGRVGSPLHF	TGTGCCAGCAGCGTAGGGGGCAGGGTGGGTTCACCCCTCCACTTT
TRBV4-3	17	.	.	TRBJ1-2	CASSQVPPTGPVDGYTF	TGCGCCAGCAGCCAAGTTCCCCCCACAGGGCCTGTCGATGGCTACACCTTC
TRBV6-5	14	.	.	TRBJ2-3	CASSSGQNTDTQYF	TGTGCCAGCAGTTCAGGTCAAAACACAGATACGCAGTATTTT
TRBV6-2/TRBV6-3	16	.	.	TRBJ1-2	CASSLVTGVGGYGYTF	TGTGCCAGCAGTCTTGTGACGGGCGTTGGAGGGTATGGCTACACCTTC
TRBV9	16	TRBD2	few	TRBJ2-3	CASSERGGDSTDTQYF	TGTGCCAGCAGCGAGCGGGGGGGTGACAGCACAGATACGCAGTATTTT
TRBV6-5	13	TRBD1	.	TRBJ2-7	CASSYRTGIEQYF	TGTGCCAGCAGTTATAGGACAGGGATCGAGCAGTACTTC
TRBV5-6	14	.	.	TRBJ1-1	CASSFSPGDTEAFF	TGTGCCAGCAGCTTTTCTCCAGGGGACACTGAAGCTTTCTTT
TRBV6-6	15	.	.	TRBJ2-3	CASRLQGTYTDTQYF	TGTGCCAGCAGGCTTCAGGGCACATACACAGATACGCAGTATTTT
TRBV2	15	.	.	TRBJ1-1	CASSDAGSVNTEAFF	TGTGCCAGCAGTGACGCCGGGTCTGTGAACACTGAAGCTTTCTTT
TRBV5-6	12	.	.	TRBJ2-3	CASRRKLDTQYF	TGTGCCAGCAGGCGAAAGTTAGATACGCAGTATTTT
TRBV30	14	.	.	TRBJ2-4	CAWESGLAKNIQYF	TGTGCCTGGGAATCGGGTCTAGCCAAAAACATTCAGTACTTC
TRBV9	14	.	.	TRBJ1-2	CASSVPRSGDGYTF	TGTGCCAGCAGCGTACCGCGGTCGGGGGATGGCTACACCTTC
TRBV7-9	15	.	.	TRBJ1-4	CASSLIGQGTEKLFF	TGTGCCAGCAGCTTAATCGGGCAGGGTACGGAAAAACTGTTTTTT
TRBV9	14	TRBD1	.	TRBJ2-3	CASSWGQNTDTQYF	TGTGCCAGCAGTTGGGGACAGAACACAGATACGCAGTATTTT
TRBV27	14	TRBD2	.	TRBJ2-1	CASSSGHSYNEQFF	TGTGCCAGCTCTAGCGGGCACTCCTACAATGAGCAGTTCTTC
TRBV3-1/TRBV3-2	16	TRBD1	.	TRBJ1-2	CASSALSGTGDNGYTF	TGTGCCAGCAGCGCTCTCTCTGGGACAGGGGACAATGGCTACACCTTC
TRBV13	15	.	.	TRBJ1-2	CASSLEGVGDYGYTF	TGTGCCAGCAGCTTAGAGGGTGTGGGAGACTATGGCTACACCTTC
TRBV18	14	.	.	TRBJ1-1	CASSPGPLNTEAFF	TGTGCCAGCTCACCAGGGCCGCTGAACACTGAAGCTTTCTTT
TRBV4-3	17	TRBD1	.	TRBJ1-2	CASSHGIDRDFNYGYTF	TGCGCCAGCAGCCACGGGATAGACAGGGACTTTAACTATGGCTACACCTTC
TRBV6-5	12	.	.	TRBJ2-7	CASSTGTYEQYF	TGTGCCAGCAGTACCGGGACCTACGAGCAGTACTTC
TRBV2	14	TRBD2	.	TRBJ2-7	CASGVAGAAGEQYF	TGTGCCAGCGGAGTAGCGGGGGCCGCGGGGGAGCAGTACTTC
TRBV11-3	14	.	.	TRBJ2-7	CASSLGSATYEQYF	TGTGCCAGCAGCTTAGGTTCTGCGACCTACGAGCAGTACTTC
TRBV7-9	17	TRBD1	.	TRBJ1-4	CASSLRGQGAANEKLFF	TGTGCCAGCAGCTTAAGGGGACAGGGGGCGGCTAATGAAAAACTGTTTTTT
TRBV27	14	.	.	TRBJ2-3	CASSWRTGTDTQYF	TGTGCCAGCAGTTGGAGGACAGGCACAGATACGCAGTATTTT
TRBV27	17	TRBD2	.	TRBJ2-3	CASSSPQRGGLTDTQYF	TGTGCCAGCAGTTCCCCCCAGCGGGGGGGCCTAACAGATACGCAGTATTTT
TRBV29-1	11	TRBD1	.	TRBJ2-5	CSHGQEETQYF	TGCAGTCACGGACAGGAAGAGACCCAGTACTTC
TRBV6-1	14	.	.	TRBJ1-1	CASSEALGLGEAFF	TGTGCCAGCAGTGAAGCGCTGGGCCTTGGTGAAGCTTTCTTT
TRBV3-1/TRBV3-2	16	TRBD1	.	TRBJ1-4	CASSQDLGTGAWKLFF	TGTGCCAGCAGCCAAGATCTCGGGACAGGGGCGTGGAAACTGTTTTTT
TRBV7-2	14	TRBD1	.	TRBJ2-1	CASSRQTGSNEQFF	TGTGCCAGCAGCCGTCAGACAGGGAGCAATGAGCAGTTCTTC
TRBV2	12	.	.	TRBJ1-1	CASGQVNTEAFF	TGTGCCAGCGGGCAGGTGAACACTGAAGCTTTCTTT